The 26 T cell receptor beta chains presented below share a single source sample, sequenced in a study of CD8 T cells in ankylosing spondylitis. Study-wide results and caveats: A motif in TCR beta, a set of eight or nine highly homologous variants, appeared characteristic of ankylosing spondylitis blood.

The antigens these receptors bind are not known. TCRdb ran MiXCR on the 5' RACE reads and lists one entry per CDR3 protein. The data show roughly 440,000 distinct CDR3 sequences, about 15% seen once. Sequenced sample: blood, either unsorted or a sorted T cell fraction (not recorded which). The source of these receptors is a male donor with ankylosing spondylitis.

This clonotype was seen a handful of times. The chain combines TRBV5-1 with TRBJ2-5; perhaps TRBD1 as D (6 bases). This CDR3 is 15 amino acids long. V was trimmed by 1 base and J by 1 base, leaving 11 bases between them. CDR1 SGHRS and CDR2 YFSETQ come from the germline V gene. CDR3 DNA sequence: TGCGCCAGCAGCTTGCAACAGGGATCCCAAGAGACCCAGTACTTC. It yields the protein CASSLQQGSQETQYF.

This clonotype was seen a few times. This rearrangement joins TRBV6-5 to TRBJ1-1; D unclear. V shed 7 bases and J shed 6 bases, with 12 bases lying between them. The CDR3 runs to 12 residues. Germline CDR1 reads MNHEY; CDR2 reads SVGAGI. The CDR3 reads CASTDGRAEAFF. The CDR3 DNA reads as TGTGCCAGCACGGACGGGCGGGCTGAAGCTTTCTTT.

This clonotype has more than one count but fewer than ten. The CDR3 loop reads CASSLGLGEYEQYF. CDR3 in DNA: TGTGCCAGCAGCTTGGGGTTAGGGGAGTACGAGCAGTACTTC. This rearrangement joins TRBV5-5 to TRBJ2-7, with D possibly called TRBD1 or TRBD2 (5 bases each). The CDR3 runs to 14 residues. Trimming took 0 bases from V and 4 from J, leaving 11 bases between them. CDR1 and CDR2 from the germline V gene are SGHKS and YYEKEE (reference sequence). The entire variable domain, with the rest obtained from reference TRBV5-5 and TRBJ2-7, is as follows: DAGVTQSPTHLIKTRGQQVTLRCSPISGHKSVSWYQQVLGQGPQFIFQYYEKEERGRGNFPDRFSARQFPNYSSELNVNALLLGDSALYLCASSLGLGEYEQYFGPGTRLTVT.

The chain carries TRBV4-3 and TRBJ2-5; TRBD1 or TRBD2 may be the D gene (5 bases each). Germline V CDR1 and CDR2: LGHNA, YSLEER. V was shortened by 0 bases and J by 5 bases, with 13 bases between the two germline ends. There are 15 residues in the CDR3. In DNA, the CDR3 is TGCGCCAGCAGCCAAGAATTTTGGGGGAAGGAGACCCAGTACTTC. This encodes CASSQEFWGKETQYF.

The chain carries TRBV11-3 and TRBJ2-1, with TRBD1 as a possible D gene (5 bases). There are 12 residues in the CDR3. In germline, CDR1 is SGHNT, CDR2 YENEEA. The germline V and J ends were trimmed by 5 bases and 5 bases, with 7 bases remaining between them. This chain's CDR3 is CASSDRNNEQFF. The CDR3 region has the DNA TGTGCCAGCAGCGACAGAAACAATGAGCAGTTCTTC.

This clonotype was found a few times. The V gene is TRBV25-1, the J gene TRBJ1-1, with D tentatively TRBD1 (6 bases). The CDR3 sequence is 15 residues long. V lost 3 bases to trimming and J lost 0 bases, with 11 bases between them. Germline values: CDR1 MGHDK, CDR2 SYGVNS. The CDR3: CASSEGHFMNTEAFF. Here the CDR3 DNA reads TGTGCCAGCAGTGAGGGACACTTCATGAACACTGAAGCTTTCTTT.

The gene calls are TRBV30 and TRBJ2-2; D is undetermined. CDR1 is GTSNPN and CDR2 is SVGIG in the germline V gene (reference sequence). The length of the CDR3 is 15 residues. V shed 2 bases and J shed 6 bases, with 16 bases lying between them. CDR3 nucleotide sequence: TGTGCCTGGAGTCACACCCTCGCGTCGGCCGGGGAGCTGTTTTTT. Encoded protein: CAWSHTLASAGELFF.

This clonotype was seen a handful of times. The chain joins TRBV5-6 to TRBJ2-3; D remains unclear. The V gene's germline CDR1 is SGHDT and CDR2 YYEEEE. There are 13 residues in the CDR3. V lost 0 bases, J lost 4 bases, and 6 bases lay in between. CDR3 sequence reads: CASSLVSADTQYF. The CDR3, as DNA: TGTGCCAGCAGCTTGGTGTCCGCAGATACGCAGTATTTT.

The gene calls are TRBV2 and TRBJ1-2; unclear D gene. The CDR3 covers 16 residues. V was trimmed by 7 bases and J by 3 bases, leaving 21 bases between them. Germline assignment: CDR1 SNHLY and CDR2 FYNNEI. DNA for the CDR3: TGTGCCAGCACTTTTGGCCTTACTCGCAGCGACTATGGCTACACCTTC. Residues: CASTFGLTRSDYGYTF. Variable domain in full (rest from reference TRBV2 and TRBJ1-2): EPEVTQTPSHQVTQMGQEVILRCVPISNHLYFYWYRQILGQKVEFLVSFYNNEISEKSEIFDDQFSVERPDGSNFTLKIRSTKLEDSAMYFCASTFGLTRSDYGYTFGSGTRLTVV.

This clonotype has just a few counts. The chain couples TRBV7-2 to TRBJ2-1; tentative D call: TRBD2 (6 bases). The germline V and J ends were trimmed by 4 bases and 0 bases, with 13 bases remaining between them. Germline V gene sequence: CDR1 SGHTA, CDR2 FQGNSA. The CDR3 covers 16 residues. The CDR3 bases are TGTGCCAGCAGCTCACATCCCGGGAGCTCCTACAATGAGCAGTTCTTC. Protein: CASSSHPGSSYNEQFF. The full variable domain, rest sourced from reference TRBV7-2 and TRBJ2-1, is GAGVSQSPSNKVTEKGKDVELRCDPISGHTALYWYRQSLGQGLEFLIYFQGNSAPDKSGLPSDRFSAERTGGSVSTLTIQRTQQEDSAVYLCASSSHPGSSYNEQFFGPGTRLTVL.

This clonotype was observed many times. This CDR3 reads CASSQADSLLYEQYF. The CDR3 DNA sequence: TGTGCCAGCAGCCAAGCGGACAGTCTCCTCTACGAGCAGTACTTC. J is TRBJ2-7 and V is TRBV11-2; D possibly corresponds to TRBD1 (6 bases). Germline values: CDR1 SGHAT, CDR2 FQNNGV. Trimming removed 5 bases from V and 3 bases from J, with 17 bases in between. The CDR3 consists of 15 residues.

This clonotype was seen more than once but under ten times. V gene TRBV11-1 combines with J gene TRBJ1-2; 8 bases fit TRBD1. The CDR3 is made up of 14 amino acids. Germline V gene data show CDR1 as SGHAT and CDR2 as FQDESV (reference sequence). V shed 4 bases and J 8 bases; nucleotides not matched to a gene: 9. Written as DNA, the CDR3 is TGTGCCAGCAGCTCGGGACAGGTCGGGACCGGCTACACCTTC. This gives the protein CASSSGQVGTGYTF.

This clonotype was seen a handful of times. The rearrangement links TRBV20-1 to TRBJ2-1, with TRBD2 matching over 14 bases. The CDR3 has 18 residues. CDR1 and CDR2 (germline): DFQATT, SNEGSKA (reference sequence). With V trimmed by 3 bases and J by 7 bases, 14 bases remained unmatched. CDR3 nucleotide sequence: TGCAGTGCTAGCCCGGGGGGGGGACTAGCGGGAGTTGTAAATGAGCAGTTCTTC. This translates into CSASPGGGLAGVVNEQFF.

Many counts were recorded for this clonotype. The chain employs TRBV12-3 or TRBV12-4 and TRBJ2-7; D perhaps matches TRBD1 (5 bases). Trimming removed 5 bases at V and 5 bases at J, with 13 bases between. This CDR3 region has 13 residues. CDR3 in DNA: TGTGCCAGCAGTCCCCAGGGTTCCCACGAGCAGTACTTC. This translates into CASSPQGSHEQYF.

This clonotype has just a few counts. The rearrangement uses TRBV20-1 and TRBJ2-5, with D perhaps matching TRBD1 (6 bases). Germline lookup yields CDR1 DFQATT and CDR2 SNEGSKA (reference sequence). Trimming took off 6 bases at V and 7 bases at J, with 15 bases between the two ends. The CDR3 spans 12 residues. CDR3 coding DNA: TGCAGTGCCCACCCTAGAGGGGGGACCCAGTACTTC. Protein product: CSAHPRGGTQYF.

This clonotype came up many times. The CDR3, as DNA: TGCGCCAGCAGTGGGGGCTTGAGCAATCAGCCCCAGCATTTT. Translation gives CASSGGLSNQPQHF. The rearrangement joins TRBV10-2 to TRBJ1-5, with D perhaps TRBD1 (5 bases). CDR3 length: 14 amino acids. Germline V gene data show CDR1 as WSHSY and CDR2 as SAAADI. Trimming left V 4 bases short and J 1 base short, with 8 bases between.

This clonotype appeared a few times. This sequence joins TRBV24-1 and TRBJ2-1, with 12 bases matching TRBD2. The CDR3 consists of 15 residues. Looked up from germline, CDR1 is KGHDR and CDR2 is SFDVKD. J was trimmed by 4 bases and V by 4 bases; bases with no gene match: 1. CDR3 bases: TGTGCCACCAGTGAGGGGACTAGCGGGTACAATGAGCAGTTCTTC. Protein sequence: CATSEGTSGYNEQFF.

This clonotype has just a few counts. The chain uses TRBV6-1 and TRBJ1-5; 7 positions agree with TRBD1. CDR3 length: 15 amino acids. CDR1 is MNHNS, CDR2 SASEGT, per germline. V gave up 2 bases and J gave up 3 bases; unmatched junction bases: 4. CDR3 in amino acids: CASSEWGTDNQPQHF. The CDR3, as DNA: TGTGCCAGCAGTGAATGGGGGACAGACAATCAGCCCCAGCATTTT.

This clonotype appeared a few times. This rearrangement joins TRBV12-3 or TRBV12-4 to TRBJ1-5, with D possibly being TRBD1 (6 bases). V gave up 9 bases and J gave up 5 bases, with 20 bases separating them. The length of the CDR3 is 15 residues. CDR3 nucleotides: TGTGCCAGAGGGGGGAGGGATCGAGCCCATCAGCCCCAGCATTTT. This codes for CARGGRDRAHQPQHF.

CDR3 residues: CASSLGSGGPGQFF. CDR3 DNA: TGTGCCAGCAGCTTAGGTAGCGGGGGGCCGGGGCAGTTCTTC. The chain couples TRBV7-2 to TRBJ2-1, with TRBD2 identical over 10 bases. CDR3 length equals 14 residues. Germline V CDR1 and CDR2: SGHTA, FQGNSA. Trimming cost V 1 base and J 12 bases; bases outside gene matches: 6. Full variable domain (rest looked up from reference TRBV7-2 and TRBJ2-1): GAGVSQSPSNKVTEKGKDVELRCDPISGHTALYWYRQSLGQGLEFLIYFQGNSAPDKSGLPSDRFSAERTGGSVSTLTIQRTQQEDSAVYLCASSLGSGGPGQFFGPGTRLTVL.

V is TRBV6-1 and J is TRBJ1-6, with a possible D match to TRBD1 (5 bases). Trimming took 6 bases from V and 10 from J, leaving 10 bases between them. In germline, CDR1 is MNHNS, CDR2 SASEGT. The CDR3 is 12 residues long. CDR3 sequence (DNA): TGTGCCAGCAGGGAGGGGTTCTCACCCCTCCACTTT. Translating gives CASREGFSPLHF.

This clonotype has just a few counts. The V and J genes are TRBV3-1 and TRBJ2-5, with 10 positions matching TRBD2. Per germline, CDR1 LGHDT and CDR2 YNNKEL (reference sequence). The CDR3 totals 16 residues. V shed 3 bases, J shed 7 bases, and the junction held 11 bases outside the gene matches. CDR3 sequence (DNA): TGTGCCAGCAGCCACAGGACTAGCGGACCCCAGGGGACCCAGTACTTC. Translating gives CASSHRTSGPQGTQYF.

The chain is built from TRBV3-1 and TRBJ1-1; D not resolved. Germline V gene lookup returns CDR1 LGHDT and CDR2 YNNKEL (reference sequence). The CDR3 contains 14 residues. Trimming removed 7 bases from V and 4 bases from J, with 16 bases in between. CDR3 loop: CASTLGQRSTEAFF. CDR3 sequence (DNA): TGTGCCAGCACCCTGGGCCAGCGGAGCACTGAAGCTTTCTTT.

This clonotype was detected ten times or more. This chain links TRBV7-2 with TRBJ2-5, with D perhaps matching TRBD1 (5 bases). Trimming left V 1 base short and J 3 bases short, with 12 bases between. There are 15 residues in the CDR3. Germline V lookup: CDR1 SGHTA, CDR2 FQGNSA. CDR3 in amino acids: CASSLVGRVEETQYF. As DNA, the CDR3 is TGTGCCAGCAGCTTAGTGGGCAGGGTAGAAGAGACCCAGTACTTC.

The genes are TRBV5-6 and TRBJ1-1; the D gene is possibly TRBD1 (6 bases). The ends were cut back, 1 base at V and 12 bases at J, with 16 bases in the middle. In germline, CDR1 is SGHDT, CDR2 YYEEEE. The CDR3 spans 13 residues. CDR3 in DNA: TGTGCCAGCAGCTTGCAGGGGCCCAGGGTAACTTTCTTT. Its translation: CASSLQGPRVTFF.

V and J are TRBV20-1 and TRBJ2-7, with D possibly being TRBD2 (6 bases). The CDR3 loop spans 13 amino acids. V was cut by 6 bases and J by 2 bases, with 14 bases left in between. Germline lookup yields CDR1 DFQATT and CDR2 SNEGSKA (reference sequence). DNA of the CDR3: TGCAGTGCCCGTGATAGCGGCGCCTACGAGCAGTACTTC. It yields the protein CSARDSGAYEQYF.